Listed here are 29 T cell receptor beta chains from one sample, sequenced in a study of control samples from healthy donors and cancer patients. The repertoire was sequenced with immunoSEQ multiplex PCR; TCRdb's copy has only in-frame clones and lacks some. The sample has almost 85,000 clones, 70% to 85% seen once. The sample consisted of PBMCs. All receptors derive from a man between 60 and 70 years old with head and neck cancer.

The rearrangement uses TRBV7-8 and TRBJ2-2, with 10 bases matching TRBD2. The V gene's germline CDR1 is SGHVS and CDR2 FQNEAQ. The CDR3 sequence is 17 residues long. The ends lost 3 bases at V and 3 bases at J; junction bases unmatched: 7. Here the CDR3 reads CASSLGLAGEHTGELFF. The CDR3 DNA reads TGTGCCAGCAGCTTGGGGCTAGCGGGAGAGCACACCGGGGAGCTGTTTTTT.

Concerning this clone: Other DNA sequences in this specimen translate into the identical CDR3. The V call is TRBV20-1, the J call TRBJ1-1; D not resolved. The germline V gene has CDR1 DFQATT and CDR2 SNEGSKA (reference sequence). The ends were cut back, 3 bases at V and 5 bases at J, with 7 bases in the middle. The CDR3 sequence is 11 residues long. The CDR3 DNA follows: TGCAGTGCTAGCCGGAGTACTGAAGCTTTCTTT. It yields the protein CSASRSTEAFF.

This clone was picked up a small number of times. The CDR3 spells CASSTPTGAARETQYF. CDR3 coding DNA: TGTGCCAGCAGCACCCCGACGGGGGCGGCAAGAGAGACCCAGTACTTC. The chain uses TRBV5-4 and TRBJ2-5, with D perhaps matching TRBD1 or TRBD2 (6 bases each). The V gene lost 4 bases and the J gene lost 4 bases, with 20 bases spanning the gap. From germline, CDR1 is SGHNT and CDR2 YYREEE (reference sequence). CDR3 length: 16 amino acids. Full variable domain (missing parts from reference TRBV5-4 and TRBJ2-5): ETGVTQSPTHLIKTRGQQVTLRCSSQSGHNTVSWYQQALGQGPQFIFQYYREEENGRGNFPPRFSGLQFPNYSSELNVNALELDDSALYLCASSTPTGAARETQYFGPGTRLLVL.

The chain uses TRBV14 and TRBJ2-6; TRBD1 or TRBD2 may be the D gene (5 bases each). Trimming pared 4 bases from V and 0 bases from J, leaving 34 bases between. Germline-derived CDR1 and CDR2 are SGHDN and FVKESK. The CDR3 is 24 residues long. The CDR3: CASSLRGLSQRIVRGNSGANVLTF. The CDR3 nucleotides are TGTGCCAGCAGCCTACGCGGACTCTCCCAGAGAATAGTTAGGGGCAACTCTGGGGCCAACGTCCTGACTTTC.

The CDR3 here is CASSFQTYNSPLHF. The CDR3 nucleotides are TGTGCCAGCAGTTTCCAAACCTATAATTCACCCCTCCACTTT. The chain joins TRBV27 to TRBJ1-6; D is uncertain. This CDR3 comprises 14 residues. CDR1 is MNHEY, CDR2 SMNVEV, per germline (reference sequence). V was cut by 3 bases and J by 2 bases, with 5 bases left in between.

The chain links TRBV18 to TRBJ1-4; no reliable D call. Trimming took 2 bases from V and 7 from J, leaving 8 bases between them. CDR1 and CDR2 from the germline V gene are KGHSH and LQKENI. This CDR3 contains 13 residues. The CDR3 bases are TGTGCCAGCTCACCAATCCACGGTGAAAAACTGTTTTTT. Translated: CASSPIHGEKLFF.

Only one count was recorded for this clone. The chain is built from TRBV6-5 and TRBJ2-3, with D perhaps given as TRBD1 or TRBD2 (5 bases each). This CDR3 comprises 16 residues. The ends were cut back, 0 bases at V and 0 bases at J, with 10 bases in the middle. CDR1 is MNHEY and CDR2 is SVGAGI in the germline V gene. CDR3 loop: CASSYSGVGSTDTQYF. The CDR3 coding sequence is TGTGCCAGCAGTTACTCGGGGGTAGGGAGCACAGATACGCAGTATTTT.

V and J are TRBV6-5 and TRBJ2-1; D remains ambiguous. This CDR3 region has 13 residues. Trimming took off 0 bases at V and 7 bases at J, with 7 bases between the two ends. CDR1 MNHEY and CDR2 SVGAGI come from the germline V gene. The CDR3 nucleotides read TGTGCCAGCAGTTACTCGTACCCGAATGAGCAGTTCTTC. Protein product: CASSYSYPNEQFF.

CDR3: CASSEPGQGQEAFF. CDR3 coding DNA: TGCGCCAGCAGTGAGCCCGGACAGGGGCAGGAAGCTTTCTTT. This chain joins TRBV10-2 and TRBJ1-1; 9 positions agree with TRBD1. This CDR3 comprises 14 residues. Germline V gene data show CDR1 as WSHSY and CDR2 as SAAADI. Unmatched junction bases numbered 6, after V lost 2 bases and J lost 8 bases.

This clone occurred once. The chain couples TRBV5-1 to TRBJ2-6; no clear D gene. Germline-derived CDR1 and CDR2 are SGHRS and YFSETQ. V lost 5 bases to trimming and J lost 0 bases, with 6 bases between them. The CDR3 sequence is 14 residues long. In nucleotides, the CDR3 is TGCGCCAGCAGTTCAAGCTCTGGGGCCAACGTCCTGACTTTC. Translation gives CASSSSSGANVLTF.

The chain combines TRBV7-9 with TRBJ2-7, with 13 bases matching TRBD2. Germline assignment: CDR1 SEHNR and CDR2 FQNEAQ (reference sequence). This CDR3 contains 18 residues. With 3 bases clipped from V and 7 bases from J, the junction kept 15 bases outside the gene matches. The CDR3 nucleotides are TGTGCCAGCAGCTTGGGCCCCGGACTAGCGGGAGCCCGGAGAGAGCAGTACTTC. Protein sequence: CASSLGPGLAGARREQYF.

The chain carries TRBV10-1 and TRBJ2-1; 10 nucleotides agree with TRBD2. The CDR3 is 16 amino acids. V dropped 0 bases and J dropped 4; count of bases not matched to a gene: 3. Germline loops: CDR1 WNHNN, CDR2 SYGVQD (reference sequence). The CDR3 bases are TGCGCCAGCAGTGAGTCCCGGACTAGCGGTTACAATGAGCAGTTCTTC. This encodes CASSESRTSGYNEQFF.

The rearrangement links TRBV29-1 to TRBJ2-1, with 13 bases aligning to TRBD2. Trimming at V came to 7 bases and at J to 9 bases, leaving 6 bases not matched to a gene. Germline V gene sequence: CDR1 SQVTM, CDR2 ANQGSEA. This CDR3 is built from 13 residues. CDR3 region: CSAGTSGNVEQFF. Here the CDR3 DNA reads TGCAGCGCCGGGACTAGCGGGAATGTTGAGCAGTTCTTC.

The chain links TRBV28 to TRBJ2-2, with 7 bases identical to TRBD2. The CDR3 length is 14 residues. Germline CDR1 reads MDHEN; CDR2 reads SYDVKM. V shed 5 bases, J shed 5 bases, and the junction held 5 bases outside the gene matches. DNA of the CDR3: TGTGCCAGCAGTCCGCGGGGGATTACCGGGGAGCTGTTTTTT. Protein: CASSPRGITGELFF.

The chain couples TRBV7-9 to TRBJ1-1; TRBD1 agrees at 8 bases. CDR3 length: 14 residues. V dropped 4 bases and J dropped 5; count of bases not matched to a gene: 6. Germline V CDR1 and CDR2: SEHNR, FQNEAQ (reference sequence). CDR3 coding DNA: TGTGCCAGCAGCTCACAGGGGGTAGGAACTGAAGCTTTCTTT. Amino acid sequence: CASSSQGVGTEAFF.

V gene TRBV3-1 (or the pseudogene TRBV3-2) combines with J gene TRBJ2-5; 11 bases are a match to TRBD1. From germline, CDR1 is LGHDT and CDR2 YNNKEL (reference sequence). The CDR3 contains 17 residues. V shed 1 base and J 5 bases; nucleotides not matched to a gene: 9. CDR3 DNA sequence: TGTGCCAGCAGCCAAGGCCCCCTAGGGACAGGGGGTGAGACCCAGTACTTC. Translated: CASSQGPLGTGGETQYF.

V is TRBV5-1 and J is TRBJ2-4; weak D call: TRBD1 (5 bases). Per the germline V gene, CDR1 is SGHRS and CDR2 is YFSETQ. V dropped 0 bases and J dropped 0 bases, with 10 bases sitting between them. The CDR3 length is 16 residues. For the CDR3, the DNA is TGCGCCAGCAGCTTGGGTGGACAACTAGCCAAAAACATTCAGTACTTC. Its translation is CASSLGGQLAKNIQYF.

This clone occurred many times. This chain uses TRBV30 with TRBJ1-5; D not certain. This CDR3 is 13 amino acids long. Germline V gives CDR1 GTSNPN, CDR2 SVGIG (reference sequence). Trimming pared 5 bases from V and 3 bases from J, leaving 11 bases between. The CDR3 nucleotides read TGTGCCTGGGGGAGGAACAACAATCAGCCCCAGCATTTT. Its protein is CAWGRNNNQPQHF.

The chain combines TRBV5-1 with TRBJ2-5, with TRBD2 matching 7 bases. The CDR3 loop spans 16 amino acids. Germline CDR1 is SGHRS and CDR2 is YFSETQ. The V gene end was trimmed by 0 bases and the J gene end by 4 bases; junction bases not matched to a gene: 9. Here the CDR3 DNA reads TGCGCCAGCAGCTTGGTGCCCAGCGGGAAGGGAGAGACCCAGTACTTC. Its protein is CASSLVPSGKGETQYF.

Only a few counts were recorded for this clone. V and J are TRBV11-2 and TRBJ2-1, with 11 bases matching TRBD2. The length of the CDR3 is 18 residues. With V trimmed by 3 bases and J by 6 bases, 13 bases remained unmatched. Germline CDR1 and CDR2: SGHAT and FQNNGV. CDR3 protein: CASSFPRLAGKDGNEQFF. DNA for the CDR3: TGTGCCAGCAGCTTCCCCAGACTAGCGGGAAAAGATGGCAATGAGCAGTTCTTC.

Details on this clone: This same CDR3 is encoded by further DNA sequences in the sample. This chain connects TRBV6-5 to TRBJ2-5; D might be TRBD1 (5 bases). Germline lookup yields CDR1 MNHEY and CDR2 SVGAGI. The CDR3 length is 13 residues. V was trimmed by 5 bases and J by 2 bases, leaving 9 bases between them. The CDR3 DNA follows: TGTGCCAGCAGTCGTGACAGACAAGAGACCCAGTACTTC. It translates to CASSRDRQETQYF.

This clone was picked up one time. V gene TRBV4-1 combines with J gene TRBJ2-1; 8 bases fit TRBD2. The V segment lost 1 base and the J segment 4 bases; nucleotides outside the gene matches: 6. The CDR3 consists of 16 residues. Germline CDR1 is MGHRA and CDR2 is YSYEKL. CDR3 region: CASSQAVTSGYNEQFF. Here the CDR3 DNA reads TGCGCCAGCAGCCAAGCAGTCACTAGCGGATACAATGAGCAGTTCTTC.

The genes are TRBV12-3 or TRBV12-4 and TRBJ2-5, with D perhaps matching TRBD1 or TRBD2 (5 bases each). Trimming pared 6 bases from V and 1 base from J, leaving 9 bases between. This CDR3 spans 13 amino acids. CDR3 protein: CASRLGVQETQYF. CDR3 DNA sequence: TGTGCCAGCAGACTAGGGGTCCAAGAGACCCAGTACTTC.

A single count supports this clone. The rearrangement uses TRBV5-1 and TRBJ2-2, with D possibly matching TRBD2 (6 bases). The CDR3 is 17 residues long. CDR1 and CDR2 (germline): SGHRS, YFSETQ. V was cut by 0 bases and J by 6 bases, with 18 bases left in between. The CDR3 DNA is TGCGCCAGCAGCTTGGTTCCGGGACTGGGCGACGCCGGGGAGCTGTTTTTT. Protein product: CASSLVPGLGDAGELFF. The full variable domain, completed using reference TRBV5-1 and TRBJ2-2, is KAGVTQTPRYLIKTRGQQVTLSCSPISGHRSVSWYQQTPGQGLQFLFEYFSETQRNKGNFPGRFSGRQFSNSRSEMNVSTLELGDSALYLCASSLVPGLGDAGELFFGEGSRLTVL.

The J gene is TRBJ2-2, the V gene TRBV19; 9 bases fit TRBD2. This CDR3 is 15 amino acids long. The V gene's germline CDR1 is LNHDA and CDR2 SQIVND (reference sequence). After removal of 5 bases from V and 4 bases from J, the junction contained 5 bases not matched to a gene. CDR3 in amino acids: CASSRLAEFTGELFF. CDR3 coding DNA: TGTGCCAGTAGTCGACTAGCGGAGTTCACCGGGGAGCTGTTTTTT.

The chain uses TRBV19 and TRBJ2-3; D perhaps matches TRBD2 (7 bases). V gave up 5 bases and J gave up 0 bases, with 9 bases separating them. The CDR3 is made up of 14 amino acids. The germline CDR1 and CDR2 sequences are LNHDA and SQIVND (reference sequence). This CDR3 is CASSRGASTDTQYF. The CDR3 DNA sequence: TGTGCCAGTAGTCGGGGGGCCAGCACAGATACGCAGTATTTT.

Many counts were recorded for this clone. The gene calls are TRBV29-1 and TRBJ1-5, with D unresolved. V shed 4 bases and J shed 0 bases, with 4 bases lying between them. The CDR3 has 12 residues. Germline V gives CDR1 SQVTM, CDR2 ANQGSEA. The CDR3 is CSVGYSNQPQHF. The CDR3 nucleotides are TGCAGCGTTGGGTATAGCAATCAGCCCCAGCATTTT. The variable domain in full, completed from reference TRBV29-1 and TRBJ1-5, reads SAVISQKPSRDICQRGTSLTIQCQVDSQVTMMFWYRQQPGQSLTLIATANQGSEATYESGFVIDKFPISRPNLTFSTLTVSNMSPEDSSIYLCSVGYSNQPQHFGDGTRLSIL.

V gene TRBV19 combines with J gene TRBJ1-4, with unresolved D. V was clipped by 4 bases and J by 8 bases, with 11 bases between them. Looked up from germline, CDR1 is LNHDA and CDR2 is SQIVND (reference sequence). The CDR3 runs to 13 residues. As DNA, the CDR3 is TGTGCCAGTAGTACAACTAGGGAGGAAAAACTGTTTTTT. Protein: CASSTTREEKLFF.

This chain links TRBV5-1 with TRBJ1-2, with 8 bases matching TRBD1. Germline V gives CDR1 SGHRS, CDR2 YFSETQ. J lost 6 bases, V lost 1 base, and 5 bases had no gene match. This CDR3 has 14 residues. Here the CDR3 reads CASSLLQGDDGYTF. In DNA form, the CDR3 reads TGCGCCAGCAGCTTGCTACAGGGGGATGATGGCTACACCTTC.